These 18 T cell receptor beta chains came from one sample sequenced in a study of regulatory T cells in long-lasting Graves disease. The authors built TCR beta libraries using iRepertoire HTBI primers and Arm-PCR of CDR3 regions. TCRdb recomputed calls from the multiplex PCR reads with MiXCR, one row per CDR3 protein. The profile shows fewer than 400,000 distinct CDR3 sequences, about 20% of them singletons. Time point specified: persistent/refractory GD, antithyroid drugs over 5 years with positive TRAb. Making the TCR library involved RNA that had been extracted from PBMCs. The input for sequencing was peripheral blood mononuclear cells (PBMCs), taken when the disease was refractory, from a patient treated with antithyroid drugs. All receptors come from a female donor with Graves disease.

This clonotype has ten or more counts. The gene calls are TRBV4-1 and TRBJ2-5; TRBD1 is a possible D gene (5 bases). Trimming took off 0 bases at V and 1 base at J, with 9 bases between the two ends. The CDR3 contains 15 residues. Germline CDR1 MGHRA, CDR2 YSYEKL. The CDR3 DNA reads as TGCGCCAGCAGCCAAGATGGGGCACTCCAAGAGACCCAGTACTTC. It specifies CASSQDGALQETQYF.

This clonotype was detected many times. This rearrangement joins TRBV3-1 to TRBJ1-2; 7 bases align to TRBD1. Germline V lookup: CDR1 LGHDT, CDR2 YNNKEL (reference sequence). Germline trimming cut 4 bases from V and 6 bases from J; bases unmatched to any gene: 5. The CDR3 has 13 residues. CDR3 bases: TGTGCCAGCAGCCTAAACAGGGGCGATGGCTACACCTTC. Translating it yields CASSLNRGDGYTF.

At least ten counts were recorded for this clonotype. The V gene is TRBV6-1, the J gene TRBJ2-5; either TRBD1 or TRBD2 may supply D (6 bases each). The CDR3 consists of 14 residues. The germline V gene encodes CDR1 MNHNS and CDR2 SASEGT. Trimming shortened V by 8 bases and J by 2 bases, and 15 bases separated the two germline ends. The CDR3 sequence is CASSQGLSQETQYF. In DNA, the CDR3 is TGTGCCAGCTCACAGGGACTGTCACAAGAGACCCAGTACTTC.

This chain links TRBV6-1 with TRBJ1-5; D is unresolved. Between the trimmed V and J ends, which lost 5 bases and 5 bases, there was a span of 7 bases. The germline CDR1 and CDR2 sequences are MNHNS and SASEGT. The CDR3 is made up of 12 amino acids. The DNA for the CDR3 is TGTGCCAGCAGTCGCCTCCATCAGCCCCAGCATTTT. It is translated as CASSRLHQPQHF.

The chain recombines TRBV19 with TRBJ2-7; tentative D call: TRBD2 (5 bases). CDR3 size: 15 residues. Germline-derived CDR1 and CDR2 are LNHDA and SQIVND (reference sequence). Trimming removed 5 bases at V and 4 bases at J, with 18 bases between. The DNA for the CDR3 is TGTGCCAGTAGTTCCCGGGTCAGATCGGGGTACGAGCAGTACTTC. Translated: CASSSRVRSGYEQYF.

The sample holds a few counts of this clonotype. This chain uses TRBV20-1 with TRBJ2-7, with TRBD1 matching 7 bases. Germline CDR1 DFQATT, CDR2 SNEGSKA (reference sequence). The CDR3 covers 13 residues. V gave up 3 bases and J gave up 4 bases; unmatched junction bases: 6. The CDR3 region is CSASGTEDYEQYF. In DNA, the CDR3 is TGCAGTGCTAGCGGGACAGAAGATTACGAGCAGTACTTC.

The V and J genes are TRBV30 and TRBJ2-3; 10 bases fit TRBD2. The CDR3 length is 17 residues. Trimming cost V 2 bases and J 4 bases; bases outside gene matches: 12. From germline, CDR1 is GTSNPN and CDR2 SVGIG (reference sequence). CDR3 coding DNA: TGTGCCTGGAGTCACCCCCGGCCTAGCGGGGGTGCAGATACGCAGTATTTT. Translating gives CAWSHPRPSGGADTQYF. The full variable domain, completed using reference TRBV30 and TRBJ2-3, is SQTIHQWPATLVQPVGSPLSLECTVEGTSNPNLYWYRQAAGRGLQLLFYSVGIGQISSEVPQNLSASRPQDRQFILSSKKLLLSDSGFYLCAWSHPRPSGGADTQYFGPGTRLTVL.

This clonotype has a count of ten or more. The CDR3: CASSLAMGGRETQYF. CDR3 nucleotide sequence: TGTGCCAGCAGTTTAGCGATGGGGGGCCGGGAGACCCAGTACTTC. The chain joins TRBV12-3 or TRBV12-4 to TRBJ2-5; D might be TRBD1 or TRBD2, each matching 6 bases. The V end was cut by 0 bases, the J end by 5 bases, with 13 bases between. The CDR3 covers 15 residues.

The V gene is TRBV18, the J gene TRBJ2-5; possibly TRBD2 for D (5 bases). This CDR3 has 16 amino acids. Germline values: CDR1 KGHSH, CDR2 LQKENI. Trimming stripped 3 bases from V and 1 base from J, with 15 bases between. CDR3 sequence: CASSPIFGRGQETQYF. In DNA, the CDR3 is TGTGCCAGCTCACCCATCTTCGGTCGGGGCCAAGAGACCCAGTACTTC.

In this sample, this clonotype turned up a few times. J is TRBJ1-1 and V is TRBV6-1, with unresolved D. CDR1 is MNHNS and CDR2 is SASEGT in the germline V gene. The germline V and J ends were trimmed by 4 bases and 1 base, with 7 bases remaining between them. The CDR3 has 13 amino acids. CDR3 nucleotide sequence: TGTGCCAGCAGTGTTTGGAAGAACACTGAAGCTTTCTTT. Translating it yields CASSVWKNTEAFF.

In its sample, this clonotype was seen many times. V gene TRBV28 combines with J gene TRBJ2-5; D might be TRBD2 (6 bases). Trimming took off 2 bases at V and 4 bases at J, with 14 bases between the two ends. Germline V lookup: CDR1 MDHEN, CDR2 SYDVKM. CDR3 length: 15 amino acids. This CDR3 is CASSLGGSWRETQYF. CDR3 in DNA: TGTGCCAGCAGTTTAGGGGGGAGTTGGCGAGAGACCCAGTACTTC.

The chain is built from TRBV19 and TRBJ1-3, with TRBD1 matching over 9 bases. Germline V lookup: CDR1 LNHDA, CDR2 SQIVND (reference sequence). Trimming removed 6 bases from V and 4 bases from J; junction bases left unmatched: 13. The CDR3 totals 17 residues. The CDR3 here is CASRGQGAATSGNTIYF. CDR3 DNA: TGTGCCAGTAGGGGACAGGGCGCGGCAACGAGCGGAAACACCATATATTTT.

This clonotype was seen many times. The chain joins TRBV7-6 to TRBJ1-1, with TRBD1 as a possible D gene (6 bases). The germline gives CDR1 SGHVS, CDR2 FNYEAQ. Between the trimmed V and J ends, which lost 5 bases and 1 base, there was a span of 11 bases. The CDR3 is 14 amino acids. The CDR3 DNA follows: TGTGCCAGCAGCCAGGGGACACAGAACACTGAAGCTTTCTTT. Translated, it gives CASSQGTQNTEAFF.

This clonotype was detected ten times or more. The V and J genes are TRBV7-9 and TRBJ2-7; D gene ambiguous. CDR3 length: 14 amino acids. Deletions cut 3 bases from V and 5 bases from J, with 14 bases between. Germline V lookup: CDR1 SEHNR, CDR2 FQNEAQ (reference sequence). CDR3 sequence (DNA): TGTGCCAGCAGCTTGGGCAGTGGGCTACACGAGCAGTACTTC. Its translation is CASSLGSGLHEQYF.

This clonotype was recorded a few times. The chain combines TRBV3-1 with TRBJ1-1; weak D call: TRBD1 (5 bases). The CDR3 runs to 15 residues. V shed 4 bases and J shed 5 bases, with 17 bases lying between them. The germline gives CDR1 LGHDT, CDR2 YNNKEL (reference sequence). CDR3 DNA: TGTGCCAGCAGCCTTGGTGGGACGGATGCTACTGAAGCTTTCTTT. Translation: CASSLGGTDATEAFF. The full variable domain, rest sourced from reference TRBV3-1 and TRBJ1-1, is DTAVSQTPKYLVTQMGNDKSIKCEQNLGHDTMYWYKQDSKKFLKIMFSYNNKELIINETVPNRFSPKSPDKAHLNLHINSLELGDSAVYFCASSLGGTDATEAFFGQGTRLTVV.

This clonotype appeared many times. The CDR3 protein is CASSSPGGTQYF. The CDR3 region has the DNA TGTGCCAGCAGTTCCCCAGGAGGGACCCAGTACTTC. The V call is TRBV27, the J call TRBJ2-5; TRBD2 is a possible D gene (5 bases). Germline CDR1 and CDR2: MNHEY and SMNVEV (reference sequence). V was cut by 4 bases and J by 7 bases, with 10 bases left in between. The CDR3 is 12 residues long.

This clonotype showed up many times. The CDR3 DNA follows: TGTGCCAGCAGCATCGGGACAGGCAACACTGAAGCTTTCTTT. This encodes CASSIGTGNTEAFF. This rearrangement joins TRBV7-2 to TRBJ1-1; TRBD1 aligns across 8 bases. Germline lookup yields CDR1 SGHTA and CDR2 FQGNSA. After removal of 5 bases from V and 2 bases from J, the junction contained 4 bases not matched to a gene. This CDR3 is 14 amino acids long.

In regard to this clonotype: Given a much more abundant clone one base away, this may be a read error. The conserved closing phenylalanine or tryptophan is absent in this CDR3, likely reflecting a read error. The chain uses TRBV27 and TRBJ1-2; no reliable D call. Trimming removed 2 bases from V and 5 bases from J, with 9 bases in between. CDR3 size: 13 residues. The germline V gene has CDR1 MNHEY and CDR2 SMNVEV (reference sequence). The CDR3 spells CASSLNGFYGYTS. The CDR3 coding sequence is TGTGCCAGCAGTTTAAATGGGTTTTATGGCTACACCTCC.